The next 15 T cell receptor beta chains were all read from a single sample in a study of beta chain features in type 1 diabetes. Study results and caveats: The study found moderately but significantly shorter TCRB CDR3s in all four CD4+ subsets of Type 1 diabetes patients.

The sequenced template was cDNA made from the entire isolated RNA. Assay: immunoSEQ multiplex PCR; the TCRdb copy retains only in-frame clones and omits some. The sample shows 20,000 to 25,000 clones, roughly two thirds of them seen only once. Their antigens are not known. Sequencing was carried out using Tregs from blood. The receptors stem from a man between 18 and 29 years old with type 1 diabetes.

This clone turned up a few times. This sequence joins TRBV23-1 and TRBJ2-3; TRBD2 is a possible D gene (6 bases). TRBV23-1 is sorted into the ORF group, with uncertain function. The V end was cut by 4 bases, the J end by 4 bases, with 18 bases between. This CDR3 region has 16 residues. Here the CDR3 reads CASSPRRRAKSDTQYF. In DNA, the CDR3 is TGCGCCAGCAGTCCCCGTCGGAGGGCCAAATCAGATACGCAGTATTTT.

This clone was found a few times. V and J are TRBV29-1 and TRBJ2-5; D is uncertain. Per germline, CDR1 SQVTM and CDR2 ANQGSEA. This CDR3 is 12 amino acids long. V was cut by 4 bases and J by 5 bases, with 11 bases left in between. This CDR3 reads CSVAPPGETQYF. In DNA form, the CDR3 reads TGCAGCGTTGCCCCCCCAGGCGAGACCCAGTACTTC.

The V gene is TRBV6-5, the J gene TRBJ1-2, with TRBD1 as a possible D gene (5 bases). V was clipped by 5 bases and J by 5 bases, with 6 bases between them. CDR3 size: 11 residues. Germline V gives CDR1 MNHEY, CDR2 SVGAGI. The CDR3 spells CASSQGYGYTF. The DNA for the CDR3 is TGTGCCAGCAGTCAGGGATATGGCTACACCTTC.

The rearrangement uses TRBV7-2 and TRBJ2-1; 9 bases line up with TRBD2. The germline gives CDR1 SGHTA, CDR2 FQGNSA. This CDR3 is built from 16 residues. Losses at the gene ends were 2 bases for V and 3 bases for J; bases not matched to a gene: 5. The chain's CDR3 is CASSLYGTSSYNEQFF. Here the CDR3 DNA reads TGTGCCAGCAGCTTATACGGGACTAGCAGCTACAATGAGCAGTTCTTC. The full variable domain, with the rest looked up from reference TRBV7-2 and TRBJ2-1, is GAGVSQSPSNKVTEKGKDVELRCDPISGHTALYWYRQSLGQGLEFLIYFQGNSAPDKSGLPSDRFSAERTGGSVSTLTIQRTQQEDSAVYLCASSLYGTSSYNEQFFGPGTRLTVL.

The chain has TRBV5-1 and TRBJ2-7; 10 bases align to TRBD2. Germline CDR1 reads SGHRS; CDR2 reads YFSETQ. Trimming cost V 0 bases and J 7 bases; bases outside gene matches: 4. This CDR3 region has 14 residues. The CDR3 DNA sequence: TGCGCCAGCAGCTTGGTTAGCGGGAGGAGGGAGCAGTACTTC. Translated: CASSLVSGRREQYF.

On this clone: At the DNA level, this CDR3 is encoded by other sequences in the same sample as well. This chain uses TRBV7-2 with TRBJ1-1, with D maybe TRBD1 (5 bases). V gave up 2 bases and J gave up 5 bases, with 9 bases separating them. Germline CDR1 reads SGHTA; CDR2 reads FQGNSA. CDR3 length: 13 amino acids. The CDR3 sequence: CASSLTGGTEAFF. CDR3 DNA: TGTGCCAGCAGCTTAACAGGAGGGACTGAAGCTTTCTTT.

This clone was counted a few times. V usage is TRBV4-3 and J usage is TRBJ1-4, with TRBD1 matching over 10 bases. The V gene's germline CDR1 is LGHNA and CDR2 YSLEER. J was trimmed by 5 bases and V by 8 bases; bases with no gene match: 8. The CDR3 sequence is 15 residues long. The CDR3 DNA reads as TGCGCCAGCGCTGATCCGGGACAGGGGAATGAAAAACTGTTTTTT. Protein sequence: CASADPGQGNEKLFF.

This chain connects TRBV11-3 to TRBJ2-3, with TRBD2 matching 8 bases. V was clipped by 5 bases and J by 2 bases; unmatched bases: 6. Germline lookup yields CDR1 SGHNT and CDR2 YENEEA. CDR3 length equals 15 residues. The CDR3 spells CASSRGSGVTDTQYF. For the CDR3, the DNA is TGTGCCAGCAGCCGGGGTAGCGGGGTCACAGATACGCAGTATTTT.

This sequence joins TRBV6-4 and TRBJ2-1, with D possibly TRBD2 on 6 matching bases. The germline V and J ends were trimmed by 3 bases and 9 bases, with 12 bases remaining between them. Germline assignment: CDR1 MRHNA and CDR2 SNTAGT. The CDR3 sequence is 13 residues long. CDR3 sequence (DNA): TGTGCCAGCAGTGAGGAGACTAGTACTGAGCAGTTCTTC. Protein: CASSEETSTEQFF.

The chain has TRBV29-1 and TRBJ2-5; tentatively, D is TRBD1 (6 bases). Germline V gene lookup returns CDR1 SQVTM and CDR2 ANQGSEA. V dropped 0 bases and J dropped 5 bases, with 13 bases sitting between them. The CDR3 totals 14 residues. CDR3 loop: CSVEDRGLEETQYF. DNA of the CDR3: TGCAGCGTTGAAGACAGGGGCTTGGAGGAGACCCAGTACTTC.

The chain combines TRBV7-2 with TRBJ2-1; the match to TRBD2 covers 8 bases. This CDR3 is 18 amino acids long. Trimming cost V 4 bases and J 4 bases; bases outside gene matches: 15. Germline CDR1 SGHTA, CDR2 FQGNSA. In DNA, the CDR3 is TGTGCCAGCAGCTCCCTTGGCGGGGGGATGTTGGGGTACAATGAGCAGTTCTTC. The encoded protein is CASSSLGGGMLGYNEQFF.

The CDR3 protein is CASRGKGANYEQYF. In DNA, the CDR3 is TGCGCCAGCAGGGGAAAGGGGGCGAACTACGAGCAGTACTTC. The V and J genes are TRBV5-1 and TRBJ2-7, with 7 bases fitting TRBD1. The germline V gene encodes CDR1 SGHRS and CDR2 YFSETQ. J was trimmed by 3 bases and V by 5 bases; bases with no gene match: 8. CDR3 length: 14 residues.

This chain joins TRBV6-6 and TRBJ1-1; 9 bases match TRBD1. The CDR3 runs to 13 residues. V shed 8 bases and J 4 bases; nucleotides not matched to a gene: 5. CDR1 and CDR2 from the germline V gene are MNHNY and SVGAGI (reference sequence). DNA for the CDR3: TGTGCCAGCGGACGGGACAGGGCCACTGAAGCTTTCTTT. Residues: CASGRDRATEAFF.

The chain carries TRBV5-6 and TRBJ2-7; TRBD2 is a possible D gene (6 bases). Trimming cost V 2 bases and J 6 bases, with 6 bases left between them. The CDR3 covers 11 residues. Germline values: CDR1 SGHDT, CDR2 YYEEEE. The CDR3: CASSFGGEQYF. The CDR3 DNA sequence: TGTGCCAGCAGCTTCGGGGGCGAGCAGTACTTC.

This clone was seen more than once but under ten times. The gene calls are TRBV7-2 and TRBJ1-4, with a tentative D call TRBD1 (5 bases). Trimming shortened V by 5 bases and J by 8 bases, and 21 bases separated the two germline ends. This CDR3 is built from 16 residues. Germline V gene data show CDR1 as SGHTA and CDR2 as FQGNSA. The CDR3 DNA reads TGTGCCAGCAGCATCAGGTCAGCAGCGAAGGGGGAAAAACTGTTTTTT. Its protein product is CASSIRSAAKGEKLFF.